These T cell receptor beta chains were read from a single sample in a study of regulatory T cells in long-lasting Graves disease. Via MiXCR, TCRdb re-called the multiplex PCR reads, giving one row per CDR3 protein. The sample carries 550,000 or so distinct CDR3 sequences, approximately 12% recorded once. The same data also contributed to another study, on T cells in Graves' hyperthyroidism and ophthalmopathy.

This sample comprised peripheral blood mononuclear cells (PBMCs), obtained at new diagnosis, from a patient treated with antithyroid drugs. The receptors shown here come from a woman younger than 45 with Graves disease. Each CDR3 is given with its conserved first and last residue. A D gene is named only where the DNA matches it firmly. Part of the rows lack a size; the others show once, few, many or a class for expanded clones.

v_call,clone_size,d_call,j_call,cdr3_nt,cdr3_aa
TRBV20-1,many,NA,TRBJ1-1,TGCAGTGCCGTGCGGGGACCAGCCACTGAAGCTTTCTTT,CSAVRGPATEAFF
TRBV25-1,NA,NA,TRBJ2-3,TGTGCCAGCAGTGAATGGGGCCGGACAGATACGCAGTATTTT,CASSEWGRTDTQYF
TRBV27,few,NA,TRBJ2-1,TGTGCCAGCAGTTCCTCGGGACGGCTTAGTTCGAATGAGCAGTTCTTC,CASSSSGRLSSNEQFF
TRBV7-8,many,NA,TRBJ2-1,TGTGCCAGCAGCTTAAGACTGGAGACCTCCTACAATGAGCAGTTCTTC,CASSLRLETSYNEQFF
TRBV6-9,many,NA,TRBJ1-1,TGTGCCAGCAGTTCCTCCGACAGTAACACTGAAGCTTTCTTT,CASSSSDSNTEAFF
TRBV18,NA,NA,TRBJ2-1,TGTGCCAGCTCACTTAAACAAGGGTCCGAGCAGTTCTTC,CASSLKQGSEQFF
TRBV18,many,NA,TRBJ1-2,TGTGCCAGCTCACCCGAGACGGACTATGGCTACACCTTC,CASSPETDYGYTF
TRBV12-3/TRBV12-4,many,NA,TRBJ2-5,TGTGCCAGCACCTCCACTAGCCGAGAGACCCAGTACTTC,CASTSTSRETQYF
TRBV5-6,few,NA,TRBJ2-1,TGTGCCAGCAGCTTGGATAGGAGGAACTACAATGAGCAGTTCTTC,CASSLDRRNYNEQFF
TRBV9,many,TRBD2,TRBJ2-2,TGTGCCAGCTGTCCCGGGACTATGAACGGCGGGGAGCTGTTTTTT,CASCPGTMNGGELFF
TRBV19,NA,NA,TRBJ2-1,TGTGCCAGTAGTATCATTCGCCTGGGCTCCTACAATGAGCAGTTCTTC,CASSIIRLGSYNEQFF
TRBV11-3,NA,TRBD2,TRBJ2-1,TGTGCCAGCAATTCCTGGACTAGCGGGAGTTCCTACAATGAGCAGTTCTTC,CASNSWTSGSSYNEQFF
TRBV6-2/TRBV6-3,NA,NA,TRBJ1-4,TGTGCCAGCACCCTTCTTCGGATACAGGATAATGAAAAACTGTTTTTT,CASTLLRIQDNEKLFF
TRBV10-3,many,TRBD2,TRBJ2-1,TGTGCCATCAGTGAGGATGAGGGGCTAGCGGGAATTTACAATGAGCAGTTCTTC,CAISEDEGLAGIYNEQFF
TRBV20-1,many,TRBD2,TRBJ2-1,TGCAGTGCTGACCCCGGAGCGGGAGGGCGCAATGAGCAGTTCTTC,CSADPGAGGRNEQFF
TRBV7-9,many,TRBD2,TRBJ2-1,TGTGCCAGCAGCCTATCCCCGGTAGGACTAGCGATCACTGAGCAGTTCTTC,CASSLSPVGLAITEQFF
TRBV2,many,TRBD1,TRBJ2-1,TGTGCCAGCGGGACAGGGGGCGTAGGGTCCTACAATGAGCAGTTCTTC,CASGTGGVGSYNEQFF
TRBV28,many,TRBD2,TRBJ2-3,TGTGCCAGCAGTTTTACCCCTCTAAGCGGGAGTAGAGATACGCAGTATTTT,CASSFTPLSGSRDTQYF
TRBV6-2/TRBV6-3,many,NA,TRBJ2-5,TGTGCCAGCAGTTTACCCGGGGAGACCCAGTACTTC,CASSLPGETQYF
TRBV28,many,NA,TRBJ2-7,TGTGCCAGCAGTCCCCAATGGGCAGCCTACGAGCAGTACTTC,CASSPQWAAYEQYF
TRBV7-9,many,NA,TRBJ2-7,TGTGCCAGCAGCTCCCCGGGGATTTCCGAGCAGTACTTC,CASSSPGISEQYF
TRBV30,many,NA,TRBJ1-1,TGTGCCTGGGGCAACACTGAAGCTTTCTTT,CAWGNTEAFF
TRBV24-1,many,TRBD1,TRBJ2-1,TGTGCCACCAGTGAACTCGGACAGGGACGGGACAATGAGCAGTTCTTC,CATSELGQGRDNEQFF
TRBV5-1,few,NA,TRBJ2-5,TGCGCCAGCAGCTGGGTCGGGCAAGGGGAGACCCAGTACTTC,CASSWVGQGETQYF
TRBV7-8,many,TRBD2,TRBJ2-1,TGTGCCAGCAGCTTTAGACTAGCGGGAGACAATGAGCAGTTCTTC,CASSFRLAGDNEQFF
TRBV15,many,TRBD2,TRBJ2-7,TGTGCCACCAGCAGAGCCCAGCGGGGATTATACGAGCAGTACTTC,CATSRAQRGLYEQYF
TRBV2,many,NA,TRBJ2-6,TGTGCCAGCAGCGGAGGTCACTCTGGGGCCAACGTCCTGACTTTC,CASSGGHSGANVLTF
TRBV4-1,many,TRBD1,TRBJ2-3,TGCGCCAGCAGCCAAGTGGGGACAGCCACAGATACGCAGTATTTT,CASSQVGTATDTQYF
TRBV29-1,many,TRBD2,TRBJ2-3,TGCAGCGTCATGGGACTAGCGGAGTACACAGATACGCAGTATTTT,CSVMGLAEYTDTQYF
TRBV11-2,NA,NA,TRBJ2-5,TGTGCCAGCTTACCTCCTGGGGGCTTCCAAGAGACCCAGTACTTC,CASLPPGGFQETQYF
TRBV7-9,NA,NA,TRBJ2-1,TGTGCCAGCAGCTTGGTAGTTGTCAATGAGCAGTTCTTC,CASSLVVVNEQFF
TRBV19,NA,NA,TRBJ1-2,TGTGCCAGTAGTCTCGGGACCGGCCTCTCCCGGGGCTATGGCTACACCTTC,CASSLGTGLSRGYGYTF
TRBV2,many,TRBD1,TRBJ1-5,TGTGCCAGCAGAGGGACAGGGGTACAGCATTTT,CASRGTGVQHF
TRBV10-3,NA,NA,TRBJ2-1,TGTGCCATCAGTGCCGATGTTAGGGATATCGAGCAGTTCTTC,CAISADVRDIEQFF
TRBV4-1,NA,TRBD2,TRBJ2-1,TGCGCCAGCAGCCTACGAGGGTTGACTAGCGGCAAGCAACTCGTGGGGTACAATGAGCAGTTCTTC,CASSLRGLTSGKQLVGYNEQFF
TRBV6-1,many,NA,TRBJ2-1,TGTGCCAGCAGGAGACTAGTTAGGAGCTCCTACAATGAGCAGTTCTTC,CASRRLVRSSYNEQFF
TRBV11-1,many,NA,TRBJ2-3,TGTGCCAGCAGCTTAGGATCCAACACAGATACGCAGTATTTT,CASSLGSNTDTQYF
TRBV10-3,few,NA,TRBJ2-7,TGTGCCATCAGTGAGGGAGAGATCTCCTACGAGCAGTACTTC,CAISEGEISYEQYF
TRBV4-1,few,NA,TRBJ1-5,TGCGCCAGCAGCCACCCCTTCTCAGGAAGTAGCAATCAGCCCCAGCATTTT,CASSHPFSGSSNQPQHF
TRBV7-6,many,TRBD2,TRBJ2-7,TGTGCCAGCAGCCTTAGCGGGCCCTCCGACGCCGAGCAGTACTTC,CASSLSGPSDAEQYF
TRBV18,few,NA,TRBJ2-7,TGTGCCAGCTCACCCCCTAGGCAGTGGAGGGGCTACGAGCAGTACTTC,CASSPPRQWRGYEQYF
TRBV11-3,many,NA,TRBJ2-5,TGTGCCAGCAGCCCGCAGGTCAGGGAAAAGACCCAGTACTTC,CASSPQVREKTQYF
TRBV7-6,NA,TRBD2,TRBJ2-1,TGTGCCAGCAGCCCAGCGGGGGGAGCGGGGCCATCCTACAATGAGCAGTTCTTC,CASSPAGGAGPSYNEQFF
TRBV11-2,many,NA,TRBJ1-1,TGTGCCAGCAGCTGGGATGGCACTGAAGCTTTCTTT,CASSWDGTEAFF
TRBV7-2,few,NA,TRBJ2-7,TGTGCCAGCAGCTTAGAGAGGGGAGCCTACGAGCAGTACTTC,CASSLERGAYEQYF
TRBV18,many,NA,TRBJ1-1,TGTGCCAGCTCACCCCAATATCAGAACACTGAAGCTTTCTTT,CASSPQYQNTEAFF